One TCR beta chain is described in this entry. Its antigen remains unidentified. The entry originates in a study of cytomegalovirus exposure and HLA in healthy donors. General observations from the study: An analysis was carried out at a later point. It showed that HLA-associated TCR beta chains were more clonally expanded than equally common non-associated chains.

All the people who gave samples were healthy bone marrow donors. The CDR3 sequence is 13 residues long. V lost 6 bases and J lost 1, with 10 bases in between. The germline V gene has CDR1 SNHLY and CDR2 FYNNEI. The PCR made use of 60 Vbeta and 13 Jbeta primers. The protocol was immunoSEQ multiplex PCR, while the TCRdb copy is restricted to in-frame clones and leaves out a portion. Counted here are approximately 160,000 clones, 55% to 80% occurring once; the ten biggest clones make up roughly 4.4%. The sample comprised PBMCs. The clonotype was recovered from a woman under 30 in good health and CMV-seropositive. The V gene is TRBV2, the J gene TRBJ2-7; D call uncertain. CDR3 in DNA: TGTGCCAGCAGGGTCGGCGGATCCTACGAGCAGTACTTC. Protein sequence: CASRVGGSYEQYF. Filled out from reference TRBV2 and TRBJ2-7, the complete variable domain reads EPEVTQTPSHQVTQMGQEVILRCVPISNHLYFYWYRQILGQKVEFLVSFYNNEISEKSEIFDDQFSVERPDGSNFTLKIRSTKLEDSAMYFCASRVGGSYEQYFGPGTRLTVT.